Described below is a single TCR beta chain sequence and its context. No antigen is known for it. The data originate from a study of identical twins. Donors uniformly comprised healthy Caucasians. A universal primer site came from template switching; cDNA carried unique molecular identifiers. Via MiXCR, TCRdb re-called the 5' RACE reads, giving one row per CDR3 protein. The sample consists of some 790,000 distinct CDR3 sequences, over 15% of them appearing once. CDR3 length: 13 residues. Trimming stripped 6 bases from V and 6 bases from J, with 13 bases between. Study findings and constraints: In monozygotic twins, models underestimated the sharing of out-of-frame TCR alpha.

These data are also associated with another study on T cells expressing NK-cell markers.

The chain recombines TRBV12-3 or TRBV12-4 with TRBJ2-3; D call uncertain. The TCR sequence derives from a young woman in good health. Sequences were obtained from PBMCs. CDR3 region: CASRENLRDTQYF. DNA for the CDR3: TGTGCCAGCAGGGAGAACTTGAGGGATACGCAGTATTTT.